This entry features one T cell receptor (beta chain) sequence. The data stem from a study of shared clonotypes between healthy human individuals. TCRdb keeps only in-frame clones here, not all; method: immunoSEQ multiplex PCR. The sample records around 2.1 million clones, about 93% being singletons. CD45RO negativity and positive selection for CCR7 defined naive CD8 cells, a population that excluded terminally differentiated effector memory CD45RA+ cells. The germline gives CDR1 LNHDA, CDR2 SQIVND (reference sequence). V was clipped by 7 bases and J by 1 base, with 14 bases between them. The CDR3 has 14 residues.

This sequence joins TRBV19 and TRBJ2-7; D is uncertain. The receptor was isolated from a man aged 18 to 35 in good health. Some clones in this sample may be carry-over from other donors' samples. Sequences were obtained from naive CD8+ T cells from PBMCs. The CDR3 DNA sequence: TGTGCCAGTAAAGGCGGAAACCCGTCCTACGAGCAGTACTTC. It is translated as CASKGGNPSYEQYF.